This TCR beta chain was identified in a study of blood T cell repertoires in COVID-19. Study in general: T cells, B-cell-depleted T cells, or PBMCs supplied cDNA or gDNA.

Clones were read by immunoSEQ multiplex PCR, and TCRdb kept only the in-frame ones, dropping some. The table has some 97,000 clones, around 90% seen once. The CDR3 contains 15 residues. J lost 4 bases, V lost 4 bases, and 5 bases had no gene match. CDR1 and CDR2 from the germline V gene are MNHEY and SVGEGT. J is TRBJ2-1 and V is TRBV6-2 or TRBV6-3; the match to TRBD1 covers 9 bases. Sequences were obtained from peripheral blood. This TCR came from a woman aged 55-69 years with acute or convalescent COVID-19. The CDR3, as DNA: TGTGCCAGCAGTTCCTGGGACAGGGTATACAATGAGCAGTTCTTC. Its protein is CASSSWDRVYNEQFF.